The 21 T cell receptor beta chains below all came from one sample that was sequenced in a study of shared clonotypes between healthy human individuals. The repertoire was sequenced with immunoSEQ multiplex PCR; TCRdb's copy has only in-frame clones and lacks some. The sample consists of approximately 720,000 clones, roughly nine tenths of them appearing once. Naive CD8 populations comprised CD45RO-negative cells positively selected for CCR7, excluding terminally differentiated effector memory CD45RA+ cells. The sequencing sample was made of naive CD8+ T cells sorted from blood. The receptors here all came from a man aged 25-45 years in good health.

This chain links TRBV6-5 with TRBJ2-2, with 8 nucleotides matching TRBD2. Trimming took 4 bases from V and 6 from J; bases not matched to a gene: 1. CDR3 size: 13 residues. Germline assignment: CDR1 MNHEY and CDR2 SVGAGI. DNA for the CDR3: TGTGCCAGCAGTTGGACTAGCCCCGGGGAGCTGTTTTTT. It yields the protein CASSWTSPGELFF.

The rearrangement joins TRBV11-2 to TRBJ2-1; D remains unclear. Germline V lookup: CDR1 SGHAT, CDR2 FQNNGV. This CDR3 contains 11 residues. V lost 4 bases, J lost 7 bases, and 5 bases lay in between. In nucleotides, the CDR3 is TGTGCCAGCAGCTATTTTAATGAGCAGTTCTTC. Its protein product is CASSYFNEQFF.

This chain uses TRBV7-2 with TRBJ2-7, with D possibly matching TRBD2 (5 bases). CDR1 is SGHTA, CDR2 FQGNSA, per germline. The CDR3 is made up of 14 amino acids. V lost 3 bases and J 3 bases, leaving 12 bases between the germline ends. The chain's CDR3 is CASSLPSTVYEQYF. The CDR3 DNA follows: TGTGCCAGCAGCTTGCCTAGCACCGTCTACGAGCAGTACTTC. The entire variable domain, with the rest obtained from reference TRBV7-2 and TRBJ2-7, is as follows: GAGVSQSPSNKVTEKGKDVELRCDPISGHTALYWYRQSLGQGLEFLIYFQGNSAPDKSGLPSDRFSAERTGGSVSTLTIQRTQQEDSAVYLCASSLPSTVYEQYFGPGTRLTVT.

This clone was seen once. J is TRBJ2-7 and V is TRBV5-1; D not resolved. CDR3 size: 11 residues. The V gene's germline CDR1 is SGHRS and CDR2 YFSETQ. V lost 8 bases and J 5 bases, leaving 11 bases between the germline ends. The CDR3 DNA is TGCGCCAGTGGGTTTGGCGACGAGCAGTACTTC. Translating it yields CASGFGDEQYF.

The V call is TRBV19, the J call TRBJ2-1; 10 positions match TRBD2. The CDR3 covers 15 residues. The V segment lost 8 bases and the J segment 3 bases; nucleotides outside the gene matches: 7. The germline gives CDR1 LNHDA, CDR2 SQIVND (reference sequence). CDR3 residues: CASAPTSGFYNEQFF. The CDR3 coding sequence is TGTGCCAGTGCTCCGACTAGCGGGTTCTACAATGAGCAGTTCTTC.

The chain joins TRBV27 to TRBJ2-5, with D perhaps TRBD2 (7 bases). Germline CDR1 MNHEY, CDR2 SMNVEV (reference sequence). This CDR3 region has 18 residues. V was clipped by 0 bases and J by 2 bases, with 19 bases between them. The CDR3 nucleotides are TGTGCCAGCAGTTTATCGTGGGGGGGCCCGGCCCGGCAAGAGACCCAGTACTTC. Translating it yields CASSLSWGGPARQETQYF.

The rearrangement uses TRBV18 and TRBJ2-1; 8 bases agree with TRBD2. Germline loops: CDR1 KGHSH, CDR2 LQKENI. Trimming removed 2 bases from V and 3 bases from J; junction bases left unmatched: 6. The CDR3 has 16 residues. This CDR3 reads CASSPVRSGSYNEQFF. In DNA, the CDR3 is TGTGCCAGCTCACCAGTGAGGAGCGGGAGCTACAATGAGCAGTTCTTC.

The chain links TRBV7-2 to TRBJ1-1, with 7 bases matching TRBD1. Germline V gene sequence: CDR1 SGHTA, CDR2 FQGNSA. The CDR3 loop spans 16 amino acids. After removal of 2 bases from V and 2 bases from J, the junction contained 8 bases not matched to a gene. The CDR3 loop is CASSLMAGGRNTEAFF. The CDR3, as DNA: TGTGCCAGCAGCTTAATGGCAGGGGGTAGAAACACTGAAGCTTTCTTT.

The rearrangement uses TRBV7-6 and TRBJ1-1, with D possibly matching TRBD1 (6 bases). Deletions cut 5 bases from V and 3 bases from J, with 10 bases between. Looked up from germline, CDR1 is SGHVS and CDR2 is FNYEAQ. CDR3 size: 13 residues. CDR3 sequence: CASSDTGYTEAFF. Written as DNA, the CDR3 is TGTGCCAGCAGCGATACAGGGTACACTGAAGCTTTCTTT.

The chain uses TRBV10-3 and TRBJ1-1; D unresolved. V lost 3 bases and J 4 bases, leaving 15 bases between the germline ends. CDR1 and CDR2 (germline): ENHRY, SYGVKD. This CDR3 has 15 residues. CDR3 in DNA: TGTGCCATCAGTGATATAAAGGGCTCCGTCACTGAAGCTTTCTTT. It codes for CAISDIKGSVTEAFF.

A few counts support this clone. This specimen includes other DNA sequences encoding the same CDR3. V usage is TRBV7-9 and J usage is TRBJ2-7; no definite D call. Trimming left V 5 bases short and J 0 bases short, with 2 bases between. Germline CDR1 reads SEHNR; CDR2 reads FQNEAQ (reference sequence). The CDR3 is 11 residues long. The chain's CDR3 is CASSHSYEQYF. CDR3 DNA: TGTGCCAGCAGCCACTCCTACGAGCAGTACTTC.

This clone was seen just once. CDR3 nucleotide sequence: TGTGCCAGCAGCGGCCATACGCAGTATTTT. Its translation is CASSGHTQYF. This sequence joins TRBV9 and TRBJ2-3; D not resolved. Germline V gives CDR1 SGDLS, CDR2 YYNGEE. This CDR3 comprises 10 residues. Deletions cut 3 bases from V and 7 bases from J, with 3 bases between.

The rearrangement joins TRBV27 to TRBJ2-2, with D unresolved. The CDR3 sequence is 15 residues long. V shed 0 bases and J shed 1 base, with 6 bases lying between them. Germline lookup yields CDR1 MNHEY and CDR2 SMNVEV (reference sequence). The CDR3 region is CASSLSPENTGELFF. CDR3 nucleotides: TGTGCCAGCAGTTTATCCCCAGAGAACACCGGGGAGCTGTTTTTT.

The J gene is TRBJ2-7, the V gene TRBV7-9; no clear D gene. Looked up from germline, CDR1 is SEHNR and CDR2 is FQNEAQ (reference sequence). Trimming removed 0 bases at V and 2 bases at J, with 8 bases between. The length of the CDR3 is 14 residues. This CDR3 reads CASSLAVGPYEQYF. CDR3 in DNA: TGTGCCAGCAGCTTAGCGGTCGGCCCCTACGAGCAGTACTTC. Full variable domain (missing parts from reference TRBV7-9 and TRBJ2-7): DTGVSQNPRHKITKRGQNVTFRCDPISEHNRLYWYRQTLGQGPEFLTYFQNEAQLEKSRLLSDRFSAERPKGSFSTLEIQRTEQGDSAMYLCASSLAVGPYEQYFGPGTRLTVT.

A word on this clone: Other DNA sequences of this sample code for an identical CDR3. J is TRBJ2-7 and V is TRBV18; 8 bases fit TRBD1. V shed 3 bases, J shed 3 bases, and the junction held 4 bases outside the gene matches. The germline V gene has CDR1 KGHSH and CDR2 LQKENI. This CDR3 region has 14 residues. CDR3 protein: CASSPGTGVYEQYF. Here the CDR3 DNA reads TGTGCCAGCTCACCTGGGACAGGCGTCTACGAGCAGTACTTC.

CDR3 region: CASSLVGRDYEQYF. CDR3 bases: TGTGCCAGCAGCTTAGTGGGCAGGGACTACGAGCAGTACTTC. The chain has TRBV7-9 and TRBJ2-7; D possibly corresponds to TRBD1 (5 bases). Trimming cost V 1 base and J 3 bases, with 10 bases left between them. The CDR3 totals 14 residues. Germline lookup yields CDR1 SEHNR and CDR2 FQNEAQ (reference sequence).

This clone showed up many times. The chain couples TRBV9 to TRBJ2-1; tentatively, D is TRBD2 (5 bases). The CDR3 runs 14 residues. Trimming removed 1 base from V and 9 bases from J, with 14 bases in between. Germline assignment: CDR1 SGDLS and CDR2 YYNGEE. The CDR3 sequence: CASSVSGRWGEQFF. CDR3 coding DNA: TGTGCCAGCAGCGTAAGCGGTCGGTGGGGTGAGCAGTTCTTC. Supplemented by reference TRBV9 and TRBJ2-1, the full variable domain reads DSGVTQTPKHLITATGQRVTLRCSPRSGDLSVYWYQQSLDQGLQFLIQYYNGEERAKGNILERFSAQQFPDLHSELNLSSLELGDSALYFCASSVSGRWGEQFFGPGTRLTVL.

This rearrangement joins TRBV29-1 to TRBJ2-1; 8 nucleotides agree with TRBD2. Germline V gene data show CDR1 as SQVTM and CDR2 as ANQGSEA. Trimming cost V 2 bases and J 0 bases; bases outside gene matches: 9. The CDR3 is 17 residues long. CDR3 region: CSVELLAETSSYNEQFF. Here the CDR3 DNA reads TGCAGCGTTGAACTACTAGCGGAGACGAGCTCCTACAATGAGCAGTTCTTC.

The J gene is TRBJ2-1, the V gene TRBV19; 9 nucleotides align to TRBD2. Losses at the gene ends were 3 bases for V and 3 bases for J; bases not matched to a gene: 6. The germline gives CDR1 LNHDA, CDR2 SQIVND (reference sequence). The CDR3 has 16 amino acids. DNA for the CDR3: TGTGCCAGTAGTATGTCCCTTAGCGGGGGCTACAATGAGCAGTTCTTC. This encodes CASSMSLSGGYNEQFF.

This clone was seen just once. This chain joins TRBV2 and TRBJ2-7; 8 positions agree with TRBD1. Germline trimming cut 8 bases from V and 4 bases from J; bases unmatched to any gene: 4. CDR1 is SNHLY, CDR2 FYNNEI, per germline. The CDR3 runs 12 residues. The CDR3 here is CASLDRVYEQYF. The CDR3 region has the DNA TGTGCCAGCTTGGACAGGGTGTACGAGCAGTACTTC.

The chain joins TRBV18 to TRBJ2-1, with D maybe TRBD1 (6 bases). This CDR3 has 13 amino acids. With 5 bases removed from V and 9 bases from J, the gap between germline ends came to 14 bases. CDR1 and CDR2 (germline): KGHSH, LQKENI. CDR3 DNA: TGTGCCAGCTCATCCACAGGGCTGGCTGAGCAGTTCTTC. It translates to CASSSTGLAEQFF.